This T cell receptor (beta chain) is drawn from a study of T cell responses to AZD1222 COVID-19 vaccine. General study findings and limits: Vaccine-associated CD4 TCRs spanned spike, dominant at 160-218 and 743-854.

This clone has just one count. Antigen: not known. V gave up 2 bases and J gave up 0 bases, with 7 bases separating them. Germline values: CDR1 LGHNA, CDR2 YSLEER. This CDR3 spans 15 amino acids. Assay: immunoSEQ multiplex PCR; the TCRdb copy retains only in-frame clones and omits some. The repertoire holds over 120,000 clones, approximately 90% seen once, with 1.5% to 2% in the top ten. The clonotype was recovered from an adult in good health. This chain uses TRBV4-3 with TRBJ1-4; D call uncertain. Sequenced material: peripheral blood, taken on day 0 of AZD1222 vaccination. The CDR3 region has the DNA TGCGCCAGCAGCCAATACAGACCAACTAATGAAAAACTGTTTTTT. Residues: CASSQYRPTNEKLFF.